This entry is about one T cell receptor (beta chain). The antigen is not known. V lost 6 bases to trimming and J lost 7 bases; unmatched junction nucleotides: 11. The germline V gene has CDR1 MNHEY and CDR2 SMNVEV (reference sequence). This CDR3 comprises 14 residues. The table came from immunoSEQ multiplex PCR; TCRdb's copy has only in-frame clones and leaves some out. The sample contains about 24,000 clones, around nine tenths of which appear only once. This record comes from a study of T cells in localized non-small cell lung cancer. Study-level findings and limits: Highest T cell clonality was seen in uninvolved adjacent lung, surpassing that measured in tumor.

The clonotype comes from a man aged 35-75 years with stage I squamous cell lung carcinoma. This chain connects TRBV27 to TRBJ2-7, with 8 bases fitting TRBD1. The sample here was peripheral blood, taken before any cancer treatment. The CDR3 DNA follows: TGTGCCAGCAGCCCCGGACAGGGTTGGGGTGAGCAGTACTTC. This translates into CASSPGQGWGEQYF.